This T cell receptor beta chain was obtained from a study of T cells in Graves' hyperthyroidism and ophthalmopathy (dated by TCRdb to about 2019). Study-wide context: Peripheral blood was collected at initial diagnosis, before any treatment. A discovery cohort of about 96 patients, approximately 45 with Graves' ophthalmopathy and more than 55 with stable Graves' hyperthyroidism, was used to find distinguishing TCR V-J signatures. An independent validation cohort of under 20 hyperthyroidism patients and about 16 patients who later progressed to ophthalmopathy tested prospective prediction of ophthalmopathy. The 95 to 100 discovery patients were randomly divided into training and test sets at a 7:3 ratio. Thyroid tissue and blood T-cell repertoires from several Graves' hyperthyroidism patients were also compared in the study. After blood sampling, hyperthyroidism patients were treated with methimazole at a starting dose of 30 mg daily, and ophthalmopathy patients were treated with high-dose intravenous methylprednisolone. According to the paper, TCR Vbeta CDR3 sequencing was carried out on 135 peripheral blood samples, which came from some 41 ophthalmopathy, under 80 hyperthyroidism and about 17 progressor patients. The paper as a whole reports these results and caveats: In cross-validation, a model built on a 13 V-J signature told ophthalmopathy apart from stable hyperthyroidism with approximately 90% sensitivity and 81% to 82% specificity, and in testing the same model reached 80%/75%. Most expanded thyroid clonotypes (frequency above 0.001) were also detected in blood, suggesting blood repertoires may reflect thyroid immune responses. In validation, progression to ophthalmopathy was predicted by the model with approximately 67% sensitivity and about 72% specificity, a median of roughly six months before onset. Sample size was not statistically predetermined, and investigators were not blinded to group allocation.

The TCR beta CDR3 regions were amplified from RNA transcripts. For the first round of RT-PCR on the TCR CDR3, the HTBI primer set was used together with the Qiagen OneStep RT-PCR kit. The libraries were constructed in a second round of multiplex PCR and then size-selected and purified. Libraries were sequenced paired-end with 100 bp reads on an Illumina HiSeq2000. The study's processing was this. SOAPnuke was used to process the raw data, removing reads that contained adapters or uncalled bases, had a mean Phred below 15, or lacked an exact match to the constant primer or identifier. COPE v1.2.5 was used to merge high-quality paired reads, and clonotypes were defined as unique nucleotide sequences. MiTCR v1.1 was used to align clonotypes to the IMGT TRBV, TRBD and TRBJ reference segments. The analysis included only V-J combinations with a frequency above 0.0001, which together covered 99.2% of the repertoires. The TCS score was defined as F50 (clonal expansion) divided by E x V (chaos), with BLOSUM62-based TCRdist calculated between CDR3 peptides within each V-J. Welch's t-statistics and random forest reduced several hundred V-J features to 13, which were used in a naive Bayes classifier (R e1071). TCRdb trimmed the raw reads at Q25, called clones with MiXCR and kept productive beta chains. Duplicate CDR3 protein sequences are folded into a single record with the most common DNA and genes. TCRdb, rather than the study authors, made the V and J calls. Present in this sample are hundreds of thousands of distinct CDR3 sequences, around 16% of which were seen just once. The top ten clones comprise about 3.8% of the sample.

Stable Graves' hyperthyroidism was defined as the absence of progression to ophthalmopathy over 18 months of follow-up. Hyperthyroidism patients were newly diagnosed, with disease duration under 2 months, and aged 18 to 65 years. Any patient with an uncontrolled infection, another autoimmune disease, pregnancy or lactation was excluded. Clinical symptoms, serum thyroxine and TRAb, thyroid ultrasound, and orbital computed tomography formed the basis for the diagnoses. PBMCs were separated from roughly 9.3 ml of fresh peripheral blood using Ficoll-Paque density gradient centrifugation. Trizol reagent was used to extract total RNA, and RNA quality was then checked on an Agilent 2100 Bioanalyzer. Relative to germline, V is 4 bases shorter and J is 7 bases shorter, with 15 bases between their ends. The CDR3 holds 14 amino acids from the cysteine to the phenylalanine. Only the CDR3 DNA stays, 42 bases, in frame from base 1. CDR1 and CDR2 (KGHDR, SFDVKD) derive from the germline V gene.

This clonotype was counted a few times. Which antigen it targets is not known. No much larger clone is present one base from it, and per-base qualities are unavailable. The V gene is TRBV24-1 and the J gene is TRBJ1-2, with the D gene too uncertain to name. This receptor was obtained from a woman aged 25-40 years with Graves' hyperthyroidism. The sample was blood. The CDR3 here reads CATSEEGRVSGYTF. The DNA reads TGTGCCACCAGTGAGGAGGGTCGAGTGTCTGGCTACACCTTC.